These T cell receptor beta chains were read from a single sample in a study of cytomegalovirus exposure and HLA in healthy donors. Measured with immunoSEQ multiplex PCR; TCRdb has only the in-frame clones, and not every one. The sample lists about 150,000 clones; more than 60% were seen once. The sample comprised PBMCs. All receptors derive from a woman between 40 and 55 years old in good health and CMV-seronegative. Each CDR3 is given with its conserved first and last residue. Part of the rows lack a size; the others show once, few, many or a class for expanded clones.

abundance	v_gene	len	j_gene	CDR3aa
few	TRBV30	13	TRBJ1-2	CAWRGTGSWGYTF
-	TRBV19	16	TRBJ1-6	CASSPTGNLANSPLHF
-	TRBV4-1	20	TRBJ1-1	CASSQDRGQRKGKPNTEAFF
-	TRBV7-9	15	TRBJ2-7	CSSSLQSGGTDEQYF
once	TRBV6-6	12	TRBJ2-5	CASAGAGETQYF
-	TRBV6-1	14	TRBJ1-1	CATRLPGLDTEAFF
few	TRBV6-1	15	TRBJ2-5	CASSELDRGRETQYF
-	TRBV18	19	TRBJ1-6	CASSPLPPTGTGTNSPLHF
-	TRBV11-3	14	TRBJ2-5	CASSLDREGETQYF
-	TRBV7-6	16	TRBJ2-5	CASSFDSSGSGETQYF
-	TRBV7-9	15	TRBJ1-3	CASSFFEGSGNTIYF
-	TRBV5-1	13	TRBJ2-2	CASSAVYTGELFF
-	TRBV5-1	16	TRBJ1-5	CASSWGHMDSNQPQHF
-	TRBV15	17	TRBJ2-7	CATSRVRAGGVFHEQYF
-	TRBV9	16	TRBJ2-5	CASSVESGLAVETQYF
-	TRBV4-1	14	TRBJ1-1	CASSQGTADTEAFF
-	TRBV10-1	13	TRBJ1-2	CASSGGTNYGYTF
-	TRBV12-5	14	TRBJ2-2	CASGLRQDTGELFF
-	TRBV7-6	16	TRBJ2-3	CASSLRGRLGTDTQYF
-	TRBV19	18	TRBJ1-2	CASAQREGRWVANYGYTF
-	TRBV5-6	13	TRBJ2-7	CASSLPPRGEQYF
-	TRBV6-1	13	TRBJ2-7	CATWDRVIYEQYF
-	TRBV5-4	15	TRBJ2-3	CASSLASRSGDTQYF
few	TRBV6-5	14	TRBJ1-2	CASSYSSAGHGYTF
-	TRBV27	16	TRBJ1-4	CASSLSRQGLKEKLFF
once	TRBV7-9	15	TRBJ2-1	CASSLVGGAHNEQFF
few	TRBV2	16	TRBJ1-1	CASSEGVTGGGTEAFF
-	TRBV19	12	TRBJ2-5	CASRQAGETQYF
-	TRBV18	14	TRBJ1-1	CASSPEGSNTEAFF
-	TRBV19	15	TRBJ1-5	CASSREAQGEHPQHF